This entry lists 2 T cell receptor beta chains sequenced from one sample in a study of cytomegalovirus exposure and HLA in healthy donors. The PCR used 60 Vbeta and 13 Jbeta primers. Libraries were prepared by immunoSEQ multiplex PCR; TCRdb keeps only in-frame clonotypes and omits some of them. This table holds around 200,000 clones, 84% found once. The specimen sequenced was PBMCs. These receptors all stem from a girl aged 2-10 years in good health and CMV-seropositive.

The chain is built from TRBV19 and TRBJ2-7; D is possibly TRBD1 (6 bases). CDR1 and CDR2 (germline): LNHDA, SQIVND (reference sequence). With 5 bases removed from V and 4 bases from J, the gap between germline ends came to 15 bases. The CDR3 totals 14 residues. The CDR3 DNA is TGTGCCAGTAGTGCATTAGCTCAGGGGTACGAGCAGTACTTC. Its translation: CASSALAQGYEQYF.

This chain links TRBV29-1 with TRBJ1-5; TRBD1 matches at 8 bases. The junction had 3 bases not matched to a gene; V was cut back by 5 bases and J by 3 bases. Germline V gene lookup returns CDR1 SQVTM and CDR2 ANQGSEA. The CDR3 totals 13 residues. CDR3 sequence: CSVRQGPNQPQHF. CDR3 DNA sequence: TGCAGCGTTCGACAGGGGCCCAATCAGCCCCAGCATTTT. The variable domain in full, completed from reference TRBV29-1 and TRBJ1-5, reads SAVISQKPSRDICQRGTSLTIQCQVDSQVTMMFWYRQQPGQSLTLIATANQGSEATYESGFVIDKFPISRPNLTFSTLTVSNMSPEDSSIYLCSVRQGPNQPQHFGDGTRLSIL.